Sequencing of this T cell receptor beta chain was carried out in a study of cytomegalovirus exposure and HLA in healthy donors. Study-wide findings and caveats: TCR beta V- and J-gene trimming, according to a later analysis, was linked to a missense DCLRE1C variant.

Primers: 60 Vbeta forward and 13 Jbeta reverse. Clones were sequenced by immunoSEQ multiplex PCR, and TCRdb holds only the in-frame ones, with some missing. This sample has some 160,000 clones, with around 79% found just once. A word on this clone: Its antigen is still unknown.

The germline V gene encodes CDR1 LGHNA and CDR2 YNFKEQ. CDR3 size: 14 residues. After removal of 3 bases from V and 3 bases from J, the junction contained 4 bases not matched to a gene. Input material: PBMCs. The receptor comes from a middle-aged woman in good health and CMV-seronegative. This chain connects TRBV4-2 to TRBJ1-2; 7 bases are a match to TRBD1. Here the CDR3 reads CASSQLTGDYGYTF. The CDR3 DNA is TGTGCCAGCAGCCAGCTTACAGGGGACTATGGCTACACCTTC.